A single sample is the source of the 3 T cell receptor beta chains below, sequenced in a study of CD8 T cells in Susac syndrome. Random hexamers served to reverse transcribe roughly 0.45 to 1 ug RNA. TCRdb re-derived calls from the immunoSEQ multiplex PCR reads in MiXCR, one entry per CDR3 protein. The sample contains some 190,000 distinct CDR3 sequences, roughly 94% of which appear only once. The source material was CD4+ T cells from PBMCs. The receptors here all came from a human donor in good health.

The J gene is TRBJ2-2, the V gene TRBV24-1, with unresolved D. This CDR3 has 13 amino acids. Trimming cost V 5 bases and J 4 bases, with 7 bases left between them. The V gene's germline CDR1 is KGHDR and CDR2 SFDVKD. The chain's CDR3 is CATSVHTTGELFF. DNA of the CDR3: TGTGCCACCAGTGTGCACACCACCGGGGAGCTGTTTTTT.

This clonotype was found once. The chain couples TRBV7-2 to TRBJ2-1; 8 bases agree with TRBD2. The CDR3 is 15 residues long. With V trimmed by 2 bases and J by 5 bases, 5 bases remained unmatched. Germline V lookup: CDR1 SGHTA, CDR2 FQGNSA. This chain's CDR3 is CASSLYGGVNNEQFF. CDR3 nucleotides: TGTGCCAGCAGCTTATACGGGGGGGTGAACAATGAGCAGTTCTTC.

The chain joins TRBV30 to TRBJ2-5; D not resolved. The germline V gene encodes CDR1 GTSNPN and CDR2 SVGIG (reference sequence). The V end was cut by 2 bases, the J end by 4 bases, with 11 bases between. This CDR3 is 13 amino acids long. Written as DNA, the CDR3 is TGTGCCTGGAGTTTAAAGGGCTTAGAGACCCAGTACTTC. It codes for CAWSLKGLETQYF.